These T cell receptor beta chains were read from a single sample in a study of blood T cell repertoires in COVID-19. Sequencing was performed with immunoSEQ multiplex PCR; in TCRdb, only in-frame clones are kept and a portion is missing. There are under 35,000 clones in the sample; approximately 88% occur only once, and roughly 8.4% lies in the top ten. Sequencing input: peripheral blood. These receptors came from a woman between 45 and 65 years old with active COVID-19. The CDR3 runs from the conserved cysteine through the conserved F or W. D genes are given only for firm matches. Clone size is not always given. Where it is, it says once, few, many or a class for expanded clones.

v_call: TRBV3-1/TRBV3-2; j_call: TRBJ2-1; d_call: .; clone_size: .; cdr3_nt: TGTGCCAGCAGCCAAGATTTCCGACCCCGGGGCAATGAGCAGTTCTTC; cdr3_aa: CASSQDFRPRGNEQFF
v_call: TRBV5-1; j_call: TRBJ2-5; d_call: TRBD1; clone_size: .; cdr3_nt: TGCGCCAGCAGTACAGGGGGGACAGGGGACGGAAAGACCCAGTACTTC; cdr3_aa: CASSTGGTGDGKTQYF
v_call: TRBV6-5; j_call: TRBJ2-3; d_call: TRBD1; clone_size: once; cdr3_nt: TGTGCCAGCCATCGGGACAGGGGGCAAGATACGCAGTATTTT; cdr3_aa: CASHRDRGQDTQYF
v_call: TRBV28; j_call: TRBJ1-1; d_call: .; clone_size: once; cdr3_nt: TGTGCCAGCGTGGGCCGCCGTGGAACTGAAGCTTTCTTT; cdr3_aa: CASVGRRGTEAFF
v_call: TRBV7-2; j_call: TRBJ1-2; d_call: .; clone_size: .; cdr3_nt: TGTGCCAGCAGCTTCCCGGGGATCTATGGCTACACCTTC; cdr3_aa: CASSFPGIYGYTF
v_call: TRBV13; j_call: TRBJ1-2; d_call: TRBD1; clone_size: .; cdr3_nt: TGTGCCAGCAGCTTGGGGGGACAGGGTTATGGCTACACCTTC; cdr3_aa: CASSLGGQGYGYTF
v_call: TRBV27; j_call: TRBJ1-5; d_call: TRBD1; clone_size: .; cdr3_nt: TGTGCCAGCAGATCGATCACAGGGGACCAGCCCCAGCATTTT; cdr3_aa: CASRSITGDQPQHF
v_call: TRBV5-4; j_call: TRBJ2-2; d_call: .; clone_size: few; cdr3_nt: TGTGCCAGCAGCTTGGGTTATAGCGGAAACACCGGGGAGCTGTTTTTT; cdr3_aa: CASSLGYSGNTGELFF
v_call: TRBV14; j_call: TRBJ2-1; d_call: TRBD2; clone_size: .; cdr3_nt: TGTGCCAGCAGCAGAGGGAGCGGGAGGACCTACAATGAGCAGTTCTTC; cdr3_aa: CASSRGSGRTYNEQFF
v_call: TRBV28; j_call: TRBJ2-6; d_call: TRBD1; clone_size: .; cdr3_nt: TGTGCCAGCAGTCCGAGGACAGGCGCCGCATGGGGGGCCAACGTCCTGACTTTC; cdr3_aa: CASSPRTGAAWGANVLTF
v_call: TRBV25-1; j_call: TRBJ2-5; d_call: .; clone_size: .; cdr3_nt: TGTGCCAGCAGTGATCCTCGACAGGATTTGGGAGAGACCCAGTACTTC; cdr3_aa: CASSDPRQDLGETQYF
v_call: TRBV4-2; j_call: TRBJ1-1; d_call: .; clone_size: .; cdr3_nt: TGTGCCAGCAGCCCAGGCAGGGGCAAGGAGAACACTGAAGCTTTCTTT; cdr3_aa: CASSPGRGKENTEAFF
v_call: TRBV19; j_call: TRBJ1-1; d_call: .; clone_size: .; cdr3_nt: TGTGCCAGTACATTGACCAACAGGCCTAACACTGAAGCTTTCTTT; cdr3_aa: CASTLTNRPNTEAFF
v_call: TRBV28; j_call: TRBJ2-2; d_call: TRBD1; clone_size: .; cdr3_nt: TGTGCCAGCAGGACGGCCAGGGGGCGCGCCGGGGAGCTGTTTTTT; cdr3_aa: CASRTARGRAGELFF